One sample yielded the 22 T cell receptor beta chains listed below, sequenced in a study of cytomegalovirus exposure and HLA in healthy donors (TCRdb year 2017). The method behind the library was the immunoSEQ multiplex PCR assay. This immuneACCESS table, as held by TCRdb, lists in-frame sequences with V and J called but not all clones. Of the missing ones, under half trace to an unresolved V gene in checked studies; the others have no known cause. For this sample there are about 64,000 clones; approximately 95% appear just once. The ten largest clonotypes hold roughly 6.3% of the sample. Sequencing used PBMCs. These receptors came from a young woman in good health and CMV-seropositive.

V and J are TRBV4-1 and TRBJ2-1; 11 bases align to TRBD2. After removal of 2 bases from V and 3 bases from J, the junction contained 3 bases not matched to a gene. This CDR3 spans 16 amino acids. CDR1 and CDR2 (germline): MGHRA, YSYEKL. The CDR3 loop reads CASSQSGLADYNEQFF. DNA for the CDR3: TGCGCCAGCAGCCAATCGGGACTAGCGGACTACAATGAGCAGTTCTTC.

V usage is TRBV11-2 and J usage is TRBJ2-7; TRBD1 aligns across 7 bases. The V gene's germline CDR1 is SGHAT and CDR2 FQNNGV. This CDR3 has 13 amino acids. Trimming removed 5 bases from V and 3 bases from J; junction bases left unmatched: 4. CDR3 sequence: CASSPRGNYEQYF. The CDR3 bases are TGTGCCAGCAGCCCCAGGGGGAACTACGAGCAGTACTTC.

CDR3: CASSVAFSGGDLDTQYF. The CDR3 region has the DNA TGTGCCAGCAGCGTAGCTTTCAGCGGGGGGGATTTAGATACGCAGTATTTT. The rearrangement joins TRBV9 to TRBJ2-3; 10 bases line up with TRBD2. The junction had 9 bases not matched to a gene; V was cut back by 0 bases and J by 5 bases. CDR1 is SGDLS, CDR2 YYNGEE, per germline. This CDR3 has 17 amino acids.

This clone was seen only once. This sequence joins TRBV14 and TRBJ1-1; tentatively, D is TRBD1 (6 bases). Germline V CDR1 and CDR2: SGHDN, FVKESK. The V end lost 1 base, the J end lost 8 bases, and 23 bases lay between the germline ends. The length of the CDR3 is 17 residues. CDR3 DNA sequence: TGTGCCAGCAGCCAAGTTGGGACATCTCGGGGTAGGCCGGAAGCTTTCTTT. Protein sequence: CASSQVGTSRGRPEAFF.

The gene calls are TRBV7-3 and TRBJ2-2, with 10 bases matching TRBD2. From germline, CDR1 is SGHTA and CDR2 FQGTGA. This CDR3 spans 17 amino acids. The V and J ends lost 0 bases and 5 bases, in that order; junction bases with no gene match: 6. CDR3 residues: CASSLTASGSRTGELFF. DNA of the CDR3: TGTGCCAGCAGCTTAACCGCTAGCGGGAGTAGAACCGGGGAGCTGTTTTTT.

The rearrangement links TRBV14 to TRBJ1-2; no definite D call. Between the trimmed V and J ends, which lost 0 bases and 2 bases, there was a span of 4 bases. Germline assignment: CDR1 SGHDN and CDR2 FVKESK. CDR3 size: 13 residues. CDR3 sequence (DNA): TGTGCCAGCAGCCAAGATCTAAACTATGGCTACACCTTC. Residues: CASSQDLNYGYTF.

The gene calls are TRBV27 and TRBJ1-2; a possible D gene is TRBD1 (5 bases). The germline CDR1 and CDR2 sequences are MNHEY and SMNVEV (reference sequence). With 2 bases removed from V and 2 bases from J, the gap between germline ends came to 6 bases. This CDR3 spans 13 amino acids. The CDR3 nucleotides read TGTGCCAGCAGTTTAAGGGGAAACTATGGCTACACCTTC. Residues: CASSLRGNYGYTF.

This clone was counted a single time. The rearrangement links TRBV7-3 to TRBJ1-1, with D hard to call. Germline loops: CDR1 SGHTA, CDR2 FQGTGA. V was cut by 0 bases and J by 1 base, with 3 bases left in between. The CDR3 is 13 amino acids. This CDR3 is CASSLTRNTEAFF. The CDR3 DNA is TGTGCCAGCAGCTTAACCAGGAACACTGAAGCTTTCTTT. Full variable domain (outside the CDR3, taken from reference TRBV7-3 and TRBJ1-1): GAGVSQTPSNKVTEKGKYVELRCDPISGHTALYWYRQSLGQGPEFLIYFQGTGAADDSGLPNDRFFAVRPEGSVSTLKIQRTERGDSAVYLCASSLTRNTEAFFGQGTRLTVV.

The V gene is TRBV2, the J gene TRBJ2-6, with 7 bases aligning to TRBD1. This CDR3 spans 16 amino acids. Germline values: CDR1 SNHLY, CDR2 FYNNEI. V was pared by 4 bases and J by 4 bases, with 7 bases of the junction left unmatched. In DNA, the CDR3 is TGTGCCAGCAGTGGGGCAGGGGGAACAGGGGCCAACGTCCTGACTTTC. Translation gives CASSGAGGTGANVLTF. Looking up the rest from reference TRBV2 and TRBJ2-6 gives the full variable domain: EPEVTQTPSHQVTQMGQEVILRCVPISNHLYFYWYRQILGQKVEFLVSFYNNEISEKSEIFDDQFSVERPDGSNFTLKIRSTKLEDSAMYFCASSGAGGTGANVLTFGAGSRLTVL.

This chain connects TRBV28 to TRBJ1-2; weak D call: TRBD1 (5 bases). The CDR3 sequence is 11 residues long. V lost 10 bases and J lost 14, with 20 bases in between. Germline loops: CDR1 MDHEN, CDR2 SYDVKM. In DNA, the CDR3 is TGTGCCACCACCGTTGGGGCGAAGGGAACCTTC. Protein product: CATTVGAKGTF.

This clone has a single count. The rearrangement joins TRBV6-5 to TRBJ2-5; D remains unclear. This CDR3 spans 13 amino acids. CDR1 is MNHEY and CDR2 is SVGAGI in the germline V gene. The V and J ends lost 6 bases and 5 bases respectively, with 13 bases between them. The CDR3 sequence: CASRKTATETQYF. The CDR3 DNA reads TGTGCCAGCAGGAAGACTGCCACGGAGACCCAGTACTTC.

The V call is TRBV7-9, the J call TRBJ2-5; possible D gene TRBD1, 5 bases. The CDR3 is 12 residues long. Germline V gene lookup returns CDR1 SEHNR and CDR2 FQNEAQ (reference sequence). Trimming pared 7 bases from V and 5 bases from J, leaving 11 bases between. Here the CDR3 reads CASKGRVETQYF. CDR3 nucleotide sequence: TGTGCCAGCAAGGGCAGGGTGGAGACCCAGTACTTC.

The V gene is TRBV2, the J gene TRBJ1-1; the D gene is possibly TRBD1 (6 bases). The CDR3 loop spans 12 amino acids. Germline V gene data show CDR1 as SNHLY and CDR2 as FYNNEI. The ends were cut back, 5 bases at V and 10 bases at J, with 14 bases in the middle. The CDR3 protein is CASSLLQGRAFF. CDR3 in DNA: TGTGCCAGCAGTTTGCTACAGGGTCGAGCTTTCTTT.

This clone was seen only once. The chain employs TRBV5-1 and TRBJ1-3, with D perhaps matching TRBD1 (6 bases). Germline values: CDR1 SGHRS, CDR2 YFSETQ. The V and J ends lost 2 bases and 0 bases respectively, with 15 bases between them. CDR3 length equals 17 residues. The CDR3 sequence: CASSFTGILSSGNTIYF. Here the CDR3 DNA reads TGCGCCAGCAGCTTCACAGGGATACTGAGCTCTGGAAACACCATATATTTT.

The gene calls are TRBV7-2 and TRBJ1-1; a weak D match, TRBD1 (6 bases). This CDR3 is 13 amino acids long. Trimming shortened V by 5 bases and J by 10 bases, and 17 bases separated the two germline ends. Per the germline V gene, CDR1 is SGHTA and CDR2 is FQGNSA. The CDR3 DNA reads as TGTGCCAGCAGCCCGGTAGAGGGGGGGCGAGCTTTCTTT. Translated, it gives CASSPVEGGRAFF.

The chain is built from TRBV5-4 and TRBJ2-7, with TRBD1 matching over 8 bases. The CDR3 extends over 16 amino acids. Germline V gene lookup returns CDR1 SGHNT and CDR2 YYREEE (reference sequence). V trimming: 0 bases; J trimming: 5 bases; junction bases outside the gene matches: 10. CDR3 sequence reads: CASSLVRGQGNNEQYF. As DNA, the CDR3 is TGTGCCAGCAGCTTGGTACGCGGACAGGGAAACAACGAGCAGTACTTC.

CDR3 amino acids: CASIGQGTNTIYF. The CDR3 coding sequence is TGTGCCAGCATCGGACAGGGGACAAACACCATATATTTT. The chain carries TRBV6-6 and TRBJ1-3; 9 bases agree with TRBD1. Germline values: CDR1 MNHNY, CDR2 SVGAGI (reference sequence). This CDR3 is 13 amino acids long. The trim removed 7 bases at V and 6 bases at J, leaving 4 bases unmatched.

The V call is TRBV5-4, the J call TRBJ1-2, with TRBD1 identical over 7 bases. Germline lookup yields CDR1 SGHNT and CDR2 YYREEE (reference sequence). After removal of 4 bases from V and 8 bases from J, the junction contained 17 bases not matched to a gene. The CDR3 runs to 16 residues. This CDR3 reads CASSLGGRGDAGGYTF. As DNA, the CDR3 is TGTGCCAGCAGCCTTGGGGGCAGGGGGGATGCTGGCGGCTACACCTTC.

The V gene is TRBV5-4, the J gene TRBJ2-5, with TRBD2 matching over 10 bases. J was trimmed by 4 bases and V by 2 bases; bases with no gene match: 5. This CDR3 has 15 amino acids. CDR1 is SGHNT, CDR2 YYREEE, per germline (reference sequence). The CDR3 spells CASSFLAGGGETQYF. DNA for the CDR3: TGTGCCAGCAGCTTTTTAGCGGGAGGAGGAGAGACCCAGTACTTC.

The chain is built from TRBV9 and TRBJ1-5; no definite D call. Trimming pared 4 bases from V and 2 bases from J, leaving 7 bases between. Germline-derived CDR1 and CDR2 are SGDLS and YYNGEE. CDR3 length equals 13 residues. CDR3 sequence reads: CASSHGGNQPQHF. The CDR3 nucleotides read TGTGCCAGCAGCCACGGGGGCAATCAGCCCCAGCATTTT.

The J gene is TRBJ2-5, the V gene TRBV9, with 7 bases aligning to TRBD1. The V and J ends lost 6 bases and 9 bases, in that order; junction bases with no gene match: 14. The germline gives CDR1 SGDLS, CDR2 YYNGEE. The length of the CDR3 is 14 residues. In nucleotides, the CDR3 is TGTGCCAGCACCCCCGGGACAGCAAAAGGCGCCCAGTACTTC. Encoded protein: CASTPGTAKGAQYF.

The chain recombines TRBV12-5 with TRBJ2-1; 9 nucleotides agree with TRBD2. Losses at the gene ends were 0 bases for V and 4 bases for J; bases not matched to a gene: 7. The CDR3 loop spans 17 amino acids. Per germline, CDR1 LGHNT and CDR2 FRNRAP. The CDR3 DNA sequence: TGTGCTAGTGGTTTGGTACTTGGCGGGAGGGGATACAATGAGCAGTTCTTC. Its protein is CASGLVLGGRGYNEQFF.